Listed below are T cell receptor beta chains from one sample, sequenced in a study of cytomegalovirus exposure and HLA in healthy donors. The protocol was immunoSEQ multiplex PCR, while the TCRdb copy is restricted to in-frame clones and leaves out a portion. The sample lists 120,000 to 150,000 clones, 64% occurring once. Sequenced material: PBMCs. Source of these receptors: a woman aged 25 to 45 in good health and CMV-seropositive. The CDR3 runs from the conserved cysteine through the conserved F or W. Fields, in order: D gene, clone size, CDR3 length, V gene, J gene, CDR3 DNA, CDR3 protein. The D gene is left open where the match is weak. Clone size, where shown, is once, few, many, or a class for clones that have expanded.

>NA|few|12|TRBV6-6|TRBJ1-4
TGTGCCAGTACTAATACGGCGCCTGAACTGTTTTTT
CASTNTAPELFF
>NA|few|14|TRBV5-5|TRBJ2-7
TGTGCCAGCAGCTTGGGCCAGGGGTCGCAGGAGCAGTACTTC
CASSLGQGSQEQYF
>NA|once|14|TRBV6-4|TRBJ2-3
TGTGCCAGCAGTGAAGTATATGAGGCGGGATACGTGTATTTT
CASSEVYEAGYVYF
>NA|NA|14|TRBV7-2|TRBJ2-1
TGTGCCAGCAGCTCACACGAATCGCTGGATGAGCAGTTCTTC
CASSSHESLDEQFF
>NA|NA|15|TRBV5-1|TRBJ2-2
TGCGCCAGCAGCTCCCAACTAGCCCCCGCCGGGGAGCTGTTTTTT
CASSSQLAPAGELFF
>TRBD1|NA|15|TRBV19|TRBJ2-1
TGTGCCAGTAGTATAAGGGACAGGGCTAGCAATGAGCAGTTCTTC
CASSIRDRASNEQFF
>TRBD2|NA|17|TRBV4-1|TRBJ2-2
TGCGCCAGCAGCCAAGAGCCCGCTAGCGGGAGTAACGGGGAGCTGTTTTTT
CASSQEPASGSNGELFF
>NA|NA|13|TRBV6-1|TRBJ1-2
TGTGCCGGCAGAGCGGGGGACGATTATGGCTACACCTTC
CAGRAGDDYGYTF
>TRBD2|few|15|TRBV30|TRBJ2-7
TGTGCCTGGAGGGTAACCGGGACTAGCTCCTACGAGCAGTACTTC
CAWRVTGTSSYEQYF
>TRBD1|few|15|TRBV18|TRBJ2-7
TGTGCCAGCTCACTCGCCCGGGACAGACTTTCCGAGCAGTACTTC
CASSLARDRLSEQYF
>NA|few|14|TRBV19|TRBJ2-1
TGTGCCAGTAGAAGACAGGGGAGGGGCAATGAGCAGTTCTTC
CASRRQGRGNEQFF
>NA|NA|12|TRBV19|TRBJ1-3
TGTGCCAGTAGTGCATTTCGGGACACCATATATTTT
CASSAFRDTIYF
>TRBD1|NA|14|TRBV29-1|TRBJ2-2
TGCAGCGCCTCCCGGGACAGGGGATCCGGGGAGCTGTTTTTT
CSASRDRGSGELFF
>TRBD1|NA|16|TRBV10-3|TRBJ2-7
TGTGCCATCAGTGAGTTGGGGACAGCAAGCTCCTACGAGCAGTACTTC
CAISELGTASSYEQYF
>TRBD2|NA|16|TRBV6-6|TRBJ2-7
TGTGCCAGCAGTTCCCTCCTAGCGGGACCTTCCTACGAGCAGTACTTC
CASSSLLAGPSYEQYF
>TRBD1|NA|14|TRBV15|TRBJ2-3
TGTGCCACCAGCGTGAGACAGGGGGCAGATACGCAGTATTTT
CATSVRQGADTQYF
>TRBD2|NA|15|TRBV19|TRBJ2-1
TGTGCCAGTAGTATGGGGACTAGCGGGCCCAATGAGCAGTTCTTC
CASSMGTSGPNEQFF
>NA|NA|13|TRBV25-1|TRBJ1-1
TGTGCCAGCAGTGAAGCGGGGCAGGACGAAGCTTTCTTT
CASSEAGQDEAFF
>TRBD2|NA|16|TRBV15|TRBJ2-3
TGTGCCACCACCGACTCACAGCGGGGACGCACAGATACGCAGTATTTT
CATTDSQRGRTDTQYF
>NA|NA|15|TRBV5-1|TRBJ1-1
TGCGCCAGCAGCTTGGCCGGGCAGGGTAACACTGAAGCTTTCTTT
CASSLAGQGNTEAFF
>TRBD1|NA|17|TRBV7-8|TRBJ1-2
TGTGCCAGCAGCTTAATAAGGGGGCCGGGTTCCAACTATGGCTACACCTTC
CASSLIRGPGSNYGYTF
>NA|NA|18|TRBV7-2|TRBJ2-7
TGTGCCAGCAGCTTAGCGCGAGGGCGACAGGTACCTTACTACGAGCAGTACTTC
CASSLARGRQVPYYEQYF
>NA|NA|14|TRBV6-5|TRBJ2-3
TGTGCCAGCAGCCCAGACATCGCCACAGATACGCAGTATTTT
CASSPDIATDTQYF
>TRBD1|NA|15|TRBV30|TRBJ1-5
TGTGCCTGGAGTGGGACAGGGGCGCTCAATCAGCCCCAGCATTTT
CAWSGTGALNQPQHF
>NA|NA|15|TRBV4-2|TRBJ2-2
TGTGCCAGCAGCCAGTTCTCACCAGACACCGGGGAGCTGTTTTTT
CASSQFSPDTGELFF
>NA|once|14|TRBV7-9|TRBJ2-3
TGTGCCAGCAGCTTAGCTCCCAGGGGAGATACGCAGTATTTT
CASSLAPRGDTQYF
>TRBD2|NA|16|TRBV5-6|TRBJ2-1
TGTGCCAGCAGCTCAATGTCGCTAGCGGACTACAATGAGCAGTTCTTC
CASSSMSLADYNEQFF
>NA|NA|13|TRBV30|TRBJ1-3
TGTGCCTGGAGGCGGAGCTCTGGAAACACCATATATTTT
CAWRRSSGNTIYF
>NA|few|13|TRBV4-1|TRBJ1-1
TGCGCCAGCAGCCAACGGGATAATCGTGAAGCTTTCTTT
CASSQRDNREAFF
>NA|NA|17|TRBV7-7|TRBJ2-3
TGTGCTAGCAGCTTAGATCCGGGACAAACGGGCACAGATACGCAGTATTTT
CASSLDPGQTGTDTQYF
>NA|NA|15|TRBV27|TRBJ1-5
TGTGCCAGCATGTCCGGACAGTATAGCAATCAGCCCCAGCATTTT
CASMSGQYSNQPQHF